Below, one T cell receptor (beta chain) is given with its context. This sample is part of a study of T cells of healthy individuals. TCRdb re-called the 5' RACE reads with MiXCR, one entry per CDR3 protein. The sample records about 60,000 distinct CDR3 sequences, roughly 17% being singletons. The ends were cut back, 4 bases at V and 2 bases at J, with 11 bases in the middle. Germline-derived CDR1 and CDR2 are SGHTA and FQGTGA. The CDR3 covers 14 residues. The source is a human donor in good health. V usage is TRBV7-3 and J usage is TRBJ1-2; D gene unclear. For the CDR3, the DNA is TGTGCCAGCAGCTACCCTGATAGGAACTATGGCTACACCTTC. Amino acid sequence: CASSYPDRNYGYTF.